This T cell receptor (beta chain) stems from a study of cytomegalovirus exposure and HLA in healthy donors. 13 Jbeta primers and 60 Vbeta primers were used for the PCR. Profiling relied on immunoSEQ multiplex PCR, and the TCRdb table lists in-frame clones only, not all of them. The sample contains 200,000 to 250,000 clones, 82% of which appear only once. The sequenced sample was PBMCs. The sequence derives from a woman between 40 and 50 years old in good health and CMV-seropositive.

In DNA form, the CDR3 reads TGTGCCAGCAGCTTGGCCCCGGGCGGGGCCTCCTACAATGAGCAGTTCTTC. The encoded protein is CASSLAPGGASYNEQFF. This rearrangement joins TRBV5-8 to TRBJ2-1; tentative D call: TRBD2 (6 bases). Germline CDR1 is SGHTS and CDR2 is YDEGEE. The V and J ends lost 0 bases and 0 bases respectively, with 13 bases between them. CDR3 size: 17 residues.